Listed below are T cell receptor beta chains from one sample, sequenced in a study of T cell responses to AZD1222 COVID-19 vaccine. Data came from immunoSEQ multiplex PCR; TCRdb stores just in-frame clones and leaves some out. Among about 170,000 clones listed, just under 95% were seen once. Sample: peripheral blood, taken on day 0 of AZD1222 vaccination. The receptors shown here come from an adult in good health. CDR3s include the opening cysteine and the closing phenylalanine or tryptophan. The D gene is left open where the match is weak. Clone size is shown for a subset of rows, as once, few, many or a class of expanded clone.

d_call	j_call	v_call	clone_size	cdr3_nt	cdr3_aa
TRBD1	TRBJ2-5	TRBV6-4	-	TGTGCCAGCAGTAGGGACAGAGGAGAGACCCAGTACTTC	CASSRDRGETQYF
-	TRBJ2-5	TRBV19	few	TGTGCCAGTAGTCCCCTACAGGGAGGGGAGACCCAGTACTTC	CASSPLQGGETQYF
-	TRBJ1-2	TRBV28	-	TGTGCCAGCAGTTTCTCCGGGCCTATACCGTCTGGATCTGGCTACACCTTC	CASSFSGPIPSGSGYTF
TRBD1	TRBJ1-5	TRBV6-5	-	TGTGCCAGCAGCCCCAACAGGGGGCATCAGCCCCAGCATTTT	CASSPNRGHQPQHF
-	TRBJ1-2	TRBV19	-	TGTGCCAGTAGTATTGGCATAAGGGGTGGCTACACCTTC	CASSIGIRGGYTF
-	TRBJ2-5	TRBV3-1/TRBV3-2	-	TGTGCCAGCAGCCATTTTCTCAGCCGGGAGACCCAGTACTTC	CASSHFLSRETQYF
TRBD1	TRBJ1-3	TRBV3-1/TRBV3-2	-	TGTGCCAGCAGCCAGGGCCAGGGGACAGGGATCTATCTCGGAAACACCATATATTTT	CASSQGQGTGIYLGNTIYF
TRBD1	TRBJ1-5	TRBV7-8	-	TGTGCCAGCACCAGGGGACAGGGGGGCCAGCCCCAGCATTTT	CASTRGQGGQPQHF
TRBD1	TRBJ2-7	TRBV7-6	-	TGTGCCAGCAGCTTAGGGGGACAGGGTTCAACCTACGAGCAGTACTTC	CASSLGGQGSTYEQYF
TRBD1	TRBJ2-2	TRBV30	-	TGTGCCTGGAGTCGTGGCGGGACAGGGTCGTTAGGGGAGCTGTTTTTT	CAWSRGGTGSLGELFF
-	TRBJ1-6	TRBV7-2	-	TGTGCCAGCAGCTTCCAGAGACAGGCTAATTCACCCCTCCACTTT	CASSFQRQANSPLHF
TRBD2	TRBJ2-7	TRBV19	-	TGTGCCAGTAGTACCCGAAGTTCGGGGGGCTACGAGCAGTACTTC	CASSTRSSGGYEQYF
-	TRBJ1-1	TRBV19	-	TGTGCCAGTAGCCCCGGACGGGAAGCTTTCTTT	CASSPGREAFF
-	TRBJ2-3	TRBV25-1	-	TGTGCCAGCAGGGGGGGGACAGCTGATACGCAGTATTTT	CASRGGTADTQYF
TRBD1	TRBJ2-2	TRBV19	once	TGTGCCAGTAGTATGTCCCTTTTCGGACAGGGGAACACCGGGGAGCTGTTTTTT	CASSMSLFGQGNTGELFF
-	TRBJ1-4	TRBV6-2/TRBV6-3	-	TGTGCCAGCAGCCGTGACGGGGCCCTCGGTGCATCGGCTAATGAAAAACTGTTTTTT	CASSRDGALGASANEKLFF
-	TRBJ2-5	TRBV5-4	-	TGTGCCAGCAGCAGTCGACAGGTTCAAGAGACCCAGTACTTC	CASSSRQVQETQYF
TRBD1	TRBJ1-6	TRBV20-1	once	TGCAGTGCTAGTCAGGGGGTGGATGGTTCACCCCTCCACTTT	CSASQGVDGSPLHF